What follows are 25 T cell receptor beta chains derived from one specimen sequenced in a study of T cells after yellow fever vaccination. TCRdb recomputed calls from the 5' RACE reads with MiXCR, one row per CDR3 protein. The table includes approximately 130,000 distinct CDR3 sequences, 15% detected once. The sequencing used CD8+ T cells sorted from PBMCs, collected 5 days after the yellow fever booster vaccination. The receptors were sampled from a man aged 18 to 35 who received the YFV17D yellow fever vaccine.

The chain uses TRBV27 and TRBJ2-2; TRBD2 matches 7 bases. This CDR3 is built from 14 residues. Trimming took 5 bases from V and 4 from J; bases not matched to a gene: 4. Germline values: CDR1 MNHEY, CDR2 SMNVEV (reference sequence). The CDR3 DNA sequence: TGTGCCAGCAGTGGGGGGGGTCGCACCGGGGAGCTGTTTTTT. Translating it yields CASSGGGRTGELFF.

V and J are TRBV6-5 and TRBJ1-1; 8 nucleotides agree with TRBD1. The junction had 11 bases not matched to a gene; V was cut back by 7 bases and J by 1 base. The germline gives CDR1 MNHEY, CDR2 SVGAGI. The CDR3 covers 16 residues. CDR3 protein: CASKPRQGRGNTEAFF. As DNA, the CDR3 is TGTGCCAGCAAACCCCGACAGGGGCGGGGGAACACTGAAGCTTTCTTT.

V is TRBV7-9 and J is TRBJ2-2; no clear D gene. V was shortened by 8 bases and J by 6 bases, with 7 bases between the two germline ends. Germline-derived CDR1 and CDR2 are SEHNR and FQNEAQ (reference sequence). The CDR3 consists of 11 residues. This chain's CDR3 is CASYRPGELFF. DNA for the CDR3: TGTGCCAGCTATCGCCCCGGGGAGCTGTTTTTT.

V is TRBV6-6 and J is TRBJ2-1, with D perhaps TRBD2 (6 bases). The CDR3 length is 15 residues. Trimming shortened V by 7 bases and J by 2 bases, and 15 bases separated the two germline ends. Germline CDR1 and CDR2: MNHNY and SVGAGI (reference sequence). CDR3 amino acids: CASTYGGPPYNEQFF. Written as DNA, the CDR3 is TGTGCCAGCACCTACGGGGGACCCCCCTACAATGAGCAGTTCTTC.

This clonotype was counted a few times. The rearrangement uses TRBV4-3 and TRBJ1-1; TRBD1 might be the D (5 bases). In germline, CDR1 is LGHNA, CDR2 YSLEER. Trimming removed 0 bases at V and 7 bases at J, with 18 bases between. This CDR3 contains 16 residues. Written as DNA, the CDR3 is TGCGCCAGCAGCCAAGATTTAGGGGTGCCTCGTGGTGAAGCTTTCTTT. As protein: CASSQDLGVPRGEAFF.

This clonotype was recorded at least ten times. V is TRBV11-2 and J is TRBJ2-3; D assignment may be TRBD1 or TRBD2 (5 bases each). The CDR3 is 16 amino acids. V was shortened by 4 bases and J by 4 bases, with 18 bases between the two germline ends. The germline V gene has CDR1 SGHAT and CDR2 FQNNGV. The CDR3 bases are TGTGCCAGCAGCTCCTTCCGGGACCCCCCGCCAGATACGCAGTATTTT. Translation gives CASSSFRDPPPDTQYF.

This chain uses TRBV4-1 with TRBJ2-2, with D perhaps matching TRBD1 (6 bases). The CDR3 has 17 residues. Trimming cost V 3 bases and J 2 bases, with 16 bases left between them. Germline lookup yields CDR1 MGHRA and CDR2 YSYEKL. The CDR3 sequence: CASSQGYRDLNTGELFF. The CDR3 nucleotides are TGCGCCAGCAGCCAGGGCTACAGGGATCTTAACACCGGGGAGCTGTTTTTT.

This clonotype was seen only a few times. The gene calls are TRBV5-5 and TRBJ2-7, with no clear D. The germline gives CDR1 SGHKS, CDR2 YYEKEE (reference sequence). There are 14 residues in the CDR3. V lost 2 bases, J lost 0 bases, and 9 bases lay in between. CDR3 in DNA: TGTGCCAGCAGCTTTGGGCTGGCCTCCTACGAGCAGTACTTC. The encoded protein is CASSFGLASYEQYF.

This clonotype was seen a few times. This chain links TRBV7-9 with TRBJ2-7; D unresolved. CDR1 and CDR2 (germline): SEHNR, FQNEAQ (reference sequence). This CDR3 is 13 amino acids long. The V gene lost 2 bases and the J gene lost 4 bases, with 9 bases spanning the gap. CDR3 sequence reads: CASSLSRTYEQYF. CDR3 bases: TGTGCCAGCAGCTTATCTCGGACGTACGAGCAGTACTTC.

This clonotype has only a few counts. This chain joins TRBV27 and TRBJ2-4; 8 bases agree with TRBD1. The ends lost 4 bases at V and 0 bases at J; junction bases unmatched: 8. The CDR3 is 17 residues long. Germline V lookup: CDR1 MNHEY, CDR2 SMNVEV (reference sequence). The CDR3 is CASSSGTGALAKNIQYF. The CDR3 DNA is TGTGCCAGCAGTTCCGGGACAGGCGCACTAGCCAAAAACATTCAGTACTTC.

This clonotype showed up just a few times. The chain employs TRBV29-1 and TRBJ2-6; D unclear. V lost 5 bases to trimming and J lost 4 bases, with 12 bases between them. The CDR3 covers 14 residues. The germline gives CDR1 SQVTM, CDR2 ANQGSEA. CDR3: CSVSAESGANVLTF. CDR3 DNA: TGCAGCGTTAGTGCTGAATCCGGGGCCAACGTCCTGACTTTC.

V usage is TRBV5-4 and J usage is TRBJ1-2, with 7 bases aligning to TRBD1. This CDR3 comprises 14 residues. V was pared by 2 bases and J by 4 bases, with 5 bases of the junction left unmatched. Germline V gene data show CDR1 as SGHNT and CDR2 as YYREEE (reference sequence). This CDR3 is CASSLQGSSYGYTF. CDR3 DNA: TGTGCCAGCAGCTTACAGGGGAGTAGCTATGGCTACACCTTC. Combining the CDR3 with reference TRBV5-4 and TRBJ1-2 gives the whole variable domain ETGVTQSPTHLIKTRGQQVTLRCSSQSGHNTVSWYQQALGQGPQFIFQYYREEENGRGNFPPRFSGLQFPNYSSELNVNALELDDSALYLCASSLQGSSYGYTFGSGTRLTVV.

The chain uses TRBV29-1 and TRBJ2-1, with 8 bases that match TRBD2. V gave up 4 bases and J gave up 7 bases; unmatched junction bases: 6. The CDR3 sequence is 13 residues long. Germline CDR1 and CDR2: SQVTM and ANQGSEA. CDR3 sequence reads: CSVGGTSSNEQFF. CDR3 nucleotides: TGCAGCGTTGGGGGGACTAGTAGTAATGAGCAGTTCTTC.

This rearrangement joins TRBV4-1 to TRBJ2-3; 10 nucleotides align to TRBD2. In germline, CDR1 is MGHRA, CDR2 YSYEKL. The CDR3 is 16 amino acids. The V and J ends lost 4 bases and 2 bases, in that order; junction bases with no gene match: 6. The CDR3 DNA reads TGCGCCAGCAGCCCGGAGCGGGGGGGGAACACAGATACGCAGTATTTT. As protein: CASSPERGGNTDTQYF.

This clonotype occurred a few times. This chain links TRBV29-1 with TRBJ2-5, with a possible D match to TRBD2 (5 bases). CDR1 is SQVTM and CDR2 is ANQGSEA in the germline V gene. The CDR3 runs to 12 residues. V lost 6 bases to trimming and J lost 5 bases, with 13 bases between them. The CDR3 DNA sequence: TGCAGCGTCCAGAGGACGGGGGAGACCCAGTACTTC. This codes for CSVQRTGETQYF.

This clonotype has more than one count but fewer than ten. The chain uses TRBV2 and TRBJ2-7, with D perhaps being TRBD1 or TRBD2 (5 bases each). Germline CDR1 reads SNHLY; CDR2 reads FYNNEI. The V and J ends lost 6 bases and 4 bases respectively, with 16 bases between them. The length of the CDR3 is 14 residues. As DNA, the CDR3 is TGTGCCAGCAGGGATCGAGGGGCCCGTTACGAGCAGTACTTC. Amino acids: CASRDRGARYEQYF.

This clonotype was counted once. The rearrangement links TRBV4-1 to TRBJ2-1, with D hard to call. Germline V gene data show CDR1 as MGHRA and CDR2 as YSYEKL. The length of the CDR3 is 11 residues. Trimming removed 5 bases from V and 4 bases from J, with 3 bases in between. The CDR3 region is CASSNYNEQFF. CDR3 nucleotide sequence: TGCGCCAGCAGCAATTACAATGAGCAGTTCTTC.

The V and J genes are TRBV5-1 and TRBJ2-3, with D possibly called TRBD1 or TRBD2 (6 bases each). This CDR3 comprises 15 residues. Germline V gene sequence: CDR1 SGHRS, CDR2 YFSETQ. The V gene lost 6 bases and the J gene lost 1 base, with 15 bases spanning the gap. DNA of the CDR3: TGCGCCAGCACCCGAACGGGGGCAGGCACAGATACGCAGTATTTT. This gives the protein CASTRTGAGTDTQYF.

V usage is TRBV6-1 and J usage is TRBJ1-2; no reliable D call. The V and J ends lost 11 bases and 8 bases respectively, with 33 bases between them. The CDR3 sequence is 17 residues long. Looked up from germline, CDR1 is MNHNS and CDR2 is SASEGT. The chain's CDR3 is CAAHQTPPRGRNQGYTF. CDR3 DNA: TGTGCCGCACACCAGACCCCACCACGAGGGCGAAATCAGGGCTACACCTTC.

The V gene is TRBV6-6, the J gene TRBJ1-5; no clear D. This CDR3 contains 11 residues. Germline-derived CDR1 and CDR2 are MNHNY and SVGAGI (reference sequence). The V gene lost 6 bases and the J gene lost 7 bases, with 7 bases spanning the gap. As DNA, the CDR3 is TGTGCCAGCAGCTCCGAACAGCCCCAGCATTTT. Translating it yields CASSSEQPQHF.

The chain joins TRBV12-3 or TRBV12-4 to TRBJ2-2; tentative D call: TRBD1 (5 bases). V was trimmed by 2 bases and J by 3 bases, leaving 16 bases between them. The CDR3 runs to 17 residues. CDR3 loop: CASSLPAVGPDTGELFF. In DNA form, the CDR3 reads TGTGCCAGCAGTTTACCCGCCGTGGGGCCAGACACCGGGGAGCTGTTTTTT.

This clonotype was observed a handful of times. The chain couples TRBV10-3 to TRBJ2-3; weak D call: TRBD1 (5 bases). Germline CDR1 reads ENHRY; CDR2 reads SYGVKD. This CDR3 comprises 17 residues. V shed 4 bases and J shed 0 bases, with 17 bases lying between them. The DNA for the CDR3 is TGTGCCATCAGTGGATCGACAGACCGTTCTAGCACAGATACGCAGTATTTT. It yields the protein CAISGSTDRSSTDTQYF.

The V call is TRBV11-2, the J call TRBJ2-1; D might be TRBD2 (6 bases). Germline values: CDR1 SGHAT, CDR2 FQNNGV. V lost 0 bases to trimming and J lost 7 bases, with 16 bases between them. CDR3 size: 16 residues. The CDR3 coding sequence is TGTGCCAGCAGCTTAGATCGCTGGCGGGGATTAAATGAGCAGTTCTTC. It codes for CASSLDRWRGLNEQFF.

The rearrangement links TRBV7-6 to TRBJ1-1; 8 bases agree with TRBD1. Trimming took 5 bases from V and 4 from J; bases not matched to a gene: 9. There are 15 residues in the CDR3. CDR1 is SGHVS, CDR2 FNYEAQ, per germline. For the CDR3, the DNA is TGTGCCAGCAGCACTCGGACAGGGCTAATCACTGAAGCTTTCTTT. It yields the protein CASSTRTGLITEAFF.

A few counts support this clonotype. CDR3 DNA: TGTGCCAGCAGCTTGACTAGCCGTGAGACAGATACGCAGTATTTT. Protein product: CASSLTSRETDTQYF. The chain carries TRBV5-8 and TRBJ2-3; TRBD2 is a possible D gene (6 bases). V shed 1 base and J shed 3 bases, with 12 bases lying between them. CDR3 length: 15 amino acids. Germline V CDR1 and CDR2: SGHTS, YDEGEE.